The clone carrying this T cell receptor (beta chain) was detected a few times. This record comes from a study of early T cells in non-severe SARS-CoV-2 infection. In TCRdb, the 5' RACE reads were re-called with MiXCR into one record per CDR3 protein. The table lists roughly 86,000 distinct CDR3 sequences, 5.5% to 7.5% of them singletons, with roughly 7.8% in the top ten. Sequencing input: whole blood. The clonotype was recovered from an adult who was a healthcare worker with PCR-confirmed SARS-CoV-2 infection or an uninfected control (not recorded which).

The CDR3 DNA is TGTGCCAGCAGCCTCGGGGGGCAGCCGAGGAATGAGCAGTTCTTC. Encoded protein: CASSLGGQPRNEQFF. The rearrangement joins TRBV7-2 to TRBJ2-1, with D perhaps TRBD2 (7 bases). The CDR3 has 15 amino acids. The V end was cut by 5 bases, the J end by 7 bases, with 18 bases between. The V gene's germline CDR1 is SGHTA and CDR2 FQGNSA.